The sequence of this T cell receptor beta chain was determined in a study of T cell repertoires in cytomegalovirus infection (dated by TCRdb to about 2019). Background for the entire study: The HLA type of each donor mattered for the analysis, because public TCR beta signatures pointed to carriage of CMV infection along with the matching HLA type. Broad study findings and their caveats: Cumulative frequency of public TCR beta family members discriminated carriers of CMV infection plus the relevant HLA type in this cohort and an independent roughly 330-donor cohort. The ex vivo response was dominated by HLA-C-restricted CMV-specific TCR beta clonotypes, which also provided the single most frequent clonotype in two of eight donors.

The instrument was an Illumina HiSeq 1500. TCRdb cleaned the public reads at Q25 with fastp, built clones with MiXCR and kept in-frame beta chains. Rows matching on CDR3 protein sequence are summarized as one entry with the most common DNA and genes. This sample is represented by 310,000 or so distinct CDR3 sequences; more than 20% of them were singletons. The ten largest clones take up over 11% of the sample. This clonotype was observed many times. The clone's antigen remains unknown. Per-nucleotide qualities are absent, and no much larger clonotype sits a single base away. The germline V gene gives CDR1 as SGHTA and CDR2 as FQGNSA. V is reduced by 3 bases and J by 2 bases, leaving a spacing of 10 bases between them. The CDR3 spans 14 residues, from the cysteine through the phenylalanine. The DNA shown is the 42-base CDR3, in frame from base 1.

The sequence was obtained from a human donor in good health (CMV status not recorded). Some clones in this sample may be carry-over from other donors' samples. The V gene is TRBV7-2 and the J gene is TRBJ1-2; no D gene is confidently identified. What was sequenced was PBMCs. The base sequence is TGTGCCAGCAGCTTTACTACGGGGAACTATGGCTACACCTTC. Translated, it gives CASSFTTGNYGYTF.